The 19 T cell receptor beta chains listed next were all sequenced from one sample in a study of shared clonotypes between healthy human individuals (dated by TCRdb to about 2020). For the CD8 naive samples, CD45RO-negative cells were positively selected for CCR7, yielding a CD45RA+CCR7+ population from which TemRA cells were excluded. Library preparation used the immunoSEQ multiplex PCR assay. In TCRdb, the immuneACCESS table is reduced to in-frame sequences with V and J assigned. These tables do not hold every clone; where another copy was compared, an unresolved V gene accounts for under half, and the others remain unexplained. Recorded for this sample are 550,000 to 750,000 clones; just over 90% of them occurred a single time. The ten largest clones capture nearly 25% of the sample. Sequenced: naive CD8+ T cells sorted from blood. The cell subset or site label here, explained by the study, means: CD45RA+CCR7+. These receptor sequences come from a man aged 30 to 39 in good health.

This chain connects TRBV5-1 to TRBJ2-7, with D perhaps TRBD1 or TRBD2 (6 bases each). The germline gives CDR1 SGHRS, CDR2 YFSETQ. Trimming removed 7 bases from V and 7 bases from J, with 18 bases in between. This CDR3 contains 13 residues. The CDR3: CASRGPPVGEQYF. For the CDR3, the DNA is TGCGCCAGCCGGGGGCCGCCCGTGGGGGAGCAGTACTTC.

V is TRBV7-9 and J is TRBJ2-1, with D tentatively TRBD2 (5 bases). The length of the CDR3 is 17 residues. Germline CDR1 is SEHNR and CDR2 is FQNEAQ (reference sequence). V was cut by 0 bases and J by 3 bases, with 15 bases left in between. CDR3 coding DNA: TGTGCCAGCAGCTTAGCACCCGGGAACGTTCGCTACAATGAGCAGTTCTTC. Residues: CASSLAPGNVRYNEQFF.

The rearrangement links TRBV9 to TRBJ2-1; D gene uncertain. V was cut by 7 bases and J by 6 bases, with 5 bases left in between. The CDR3 runs to 10 residues. CDR1 is SGDLS, CDR2 YYNGEE, per germline. DNA for the CDR3: TGTGCCAGCCAGCCCAATGAGCAGTTCTTC. Encoded protein: CASQPNEQFF. Complete variable domain (other parts from reference TRBV9 and TRBJ2-1): DSGVTQTPKHLITATGQRVTLRCSPRSGDLSVYWYQQSLDQGLQFLIQYYNGEERAKGNILERFSAQQFPDLHSELNLSSLELGDSALYFCASQPNEQFFGPGTRLTVL.

This chain uses TRBV28 with TRBJ2-5; TRBD2 might be the D (5 bases). Trimming took 5 bases from V and 0 from J, leaving 13 bases between them. The germline V gene encodes CDR1 MDHEN and CDR2 SYDVKM. The CDR3 sequence is 15 residues long. CDR3 residues: CASSPHWEYQETQYF. Here the CDR3 DNA reads TGTGCCAGCAGTCCTCATTGGGAGTACCAAGAGACCCAGTACTTC.

The chain carries TRBV9 and TRBJ2-1; a weak D match, TRBD1 (5 bases). Trimming pared 5 bases from V and 5 bases from J, leaving 17 bases between. The germline gives CDR1 SGDLS, CDR2 YYNGEE. The CDR3 loop spans 15 amino acids. In DNA form, the CDR3 reads TGTGCCAGCAGTAGTTTAGGGGAAATCCACAATGAGCAGTTCTTC. Translation gives CASSSLGEIHNEQFF.

The chain joins TRBV18 to TRBJ1-1; the D gene is possibly TRBD1 (5 bases). V was trimmed by 3 bases and J by 2 bases, leaving 28 bases between them. The CDR3 contains 20 residues. From germline, CDR1 is KGHSH and CDR2 LQKENI. For the CDR3, the DNA is TGTGCCAGCTCACCCTGGGGCCATAAAGTACCCTGGGGCCCCAACACTGAAGCTTTCTTT. Its translation is CASSPWGHKVPWGPNTEAFF.

V is TRBV27 and J is TRBJ2-3; D may match TRBD1 or TRBD2 (5 bases each). Between the trimmed V and J ends, which lost 2 bases and 2 bases, there was a span of 29 bases. Germline CDR1 MNHEY, CDR2 SMNVEV (reference sequence). The CDR3 consists of 21 residues. CDR3: CASSLVSIGLGTSIDTDTQYF. CDR3 nucleotides: TGTGCCAGCAGTTTAGTGTCAATCGGTCTGGGGACCTCGATAGACACAGATACGCAGTATTTT.

The chain joins TRBV11-2 to TRBJ2-3, with D unclear. The CDR3 runs 14 residues. The germline V and J ends were trimmed by 1 base and 0 bases, with 5 bases remaining between them. CDR1 and CDR2 from the germline V gene are SGHAT and FQNNGV. CDR3 in DNA: TGTGCCAGCAGCTTAGCAGCTAGCACAGATACGCAGTATTTT. It encodes CASSLAASTDTQYF. The variable domain in full, with the rest retrieved from reference TRBV11-2 and TRBJ2-3, is EAGVAQSPRYKIIEKRQSVAFWCNPISGHATLYWYQQILGQGPKLLIQFQNNGVVDDSQLPKDRFSAERLKGVDSTLKIQPAKLEDSAVYLCASSLAASTDTQYFGPGTRLTVL.

The chain recombines TRBV10-3 with TRBJ2-7; 11 positions agree with TRBD2. The CDR3 is made up of 16 amino acids. Germline V lookup: CDR1 ENHRY, CDR2 SYGVKD. The junction had 12 bases not matched to a gene; V was cut back by 4 bases and J by 7 bases. The CDR3 loop is CAISVRGTSGLLEQYF. The CDR3 nucleotides are TGTGCCATCAGTGTACGGGGGACTAGCGGCCTTTTAGAGCAGTACTTC.

The genes are TRBV10-2 and TRBJ2-7; the D gene could be TRBD1 or TRBD2 (5 bases each). The CDR3 covers 12 residues. The V and J ends lost 6 bases and 3 bases respectively, with 9 bases between them. The germline CDR1 and CDR2 sequences are WSHSY and SAAADI. The CDR3 DNA is TGCGCCAGCAGGGGGGACGGCTACGAGCAGTACTTC. Protein sequence: CASRGDGYEQYF.

V usage is TRBV4-3 and J usage is TRBJ1-4; D remains ambiguous. This CDR3 spans 14 amino acids. V gave up 5 bases and J gave up 3 bases, with 10 bases separating them. Germline V gives CDR1 LGHNA, CDR2 YSLEER. For the CDR3, the DNA is TGCGCCAGCAGCGGAGACAAGTCTAATGAAAAACTGTTTTTT. This sequence encodes CASSGDKSNEKLFF.

The CDR3 sequence: CAISESASGSSYNEQFF. DNA of the CDR3: TGTGCCATCAGTGAGTCGGCTAGCGGGAGCTCCTACAATGAGCAGTTCTTC. This chain connects TRBV10-3 to TRBJ2-1, with TRBD2 identical over 10 bases. Per germline, CDR1 ENHRY and CDR2 SYGVKD. The V segment lost 0 bases and the J segment 0 bases; nucleotides outside the gene matches: 2. The CDR3 loop spans 17 amino acids.

The chain employs TRBV29-1 and TRBJ2-5; 10 bases map to TRBD2. Per germline, CDR1 SQVTM and CDR2 ANQGSEA. This CDR3 comprises 13 residues. With 6 bases clipped from V and 3 bases from J, the junction kept 4 bases outside the gene matches. The CDR3 DNA is TGCAGCGTAAGCGGGAGGGGGAAAGAGACCCAGTACTTC. Translating gives CSVSGRGKETQYF.

The V call is TRBV9, the J call TRBJ2-7, with D tentatively TRBD2 (6 bases). The germline V gene encodes CDR1 SGDLS and CDR2 YYNGEE. The CDR3 is 15 amino acids. Trimming cost V 0 bases and J 1 base, with 11 bases left between them. The CDR3 DNA reads TGTGCCAGCAGCGTAGACACTAGCTTGTCCTACGAGCAGTACTTC. It is translated as CASSVDTSLSYEQYF.

V and J are TRBV6-1 and TRBJ2-6; D is undetermined. Germline values: CDR1 MNHNS, CDR2 SASEGT. The V end lost 5 bases, the J end lost 3 bases, and 11 bases lay between the germline ends. The CDR3 has 15 amino acids. CDR3 sequence reads: CASSSFKGGANVLTF. CDR3 DNA: TGTGCCAGCAGTAGCTTTAAAGGTGGGGCCAACGTCCTGACTTTC.

This chain links TRBV5-1 with TRBJ2-5; D is ambiguous. CDR3 length equals 13 residues. Germline V gene data show CDR1 as SGHRS and CDR2 as YFSETQ. The V and J ends lost 0 bases and 3 bases respectively, with 6 bases between them. The CDR3 is CASSLVPEETQYF. The CDR3 DNA is TGCGCCAGCAGCTTGGTGCCCGAAGAGACCCAGTACTTC.

This clone was recorded only once. This rearrangement joins TRBV30 to TRBJ2-1; 9 bases match TRBD1. Germline loops: CDR1 GTSNPN, CDR2 SVGIG (reference sequence). CDR3 length: 14 amino acids. Losses at the gene ends were 0 bases for V and 6 bases for J; bases not matched to a gene: 3. The CDR3 loop is CAWSVGTGSNEQFF. CDR3 coding DNA: TGTGCCTGGAGTGTTGGGACAGGGAGCAATGAGCAGTTCTTC.

The chain couples TRBV6-6 to TRBJ2-2; D gene unclear. The V and J ends lost 4 bases and 4 bases respectively, with 16 bases between them. CDR1 and CDR2 from the germline V gene are MNHNY and SVGAGI (reference sequence). This CDR3 region has 16 residues. The CDR3, as DNA: TGTGCCAGCAGTTCCACAGACTTAGGACGCACCGGGGAGCTGTTTTTT. Translated: CASSSTDLGRTGELFF.

The gene calls are TRBV4-1 and TRBJ2-1, with 7 bases fitting TRBD2. V lost 1 base and J lost 2; bases outside the gene matches: 8. Germline CDR1 and CDR2: MGHRA and YSYEKL. The CDR3 is made up of 17 amino acids. This CDR3 reads CASSQGPAGVAYNEQFF. The CDR3 coding sequence is TGCGCCAGCAGCCAAGGACCTGCGGGAGTGGCCTACAATGAGCAGTTCTTC.